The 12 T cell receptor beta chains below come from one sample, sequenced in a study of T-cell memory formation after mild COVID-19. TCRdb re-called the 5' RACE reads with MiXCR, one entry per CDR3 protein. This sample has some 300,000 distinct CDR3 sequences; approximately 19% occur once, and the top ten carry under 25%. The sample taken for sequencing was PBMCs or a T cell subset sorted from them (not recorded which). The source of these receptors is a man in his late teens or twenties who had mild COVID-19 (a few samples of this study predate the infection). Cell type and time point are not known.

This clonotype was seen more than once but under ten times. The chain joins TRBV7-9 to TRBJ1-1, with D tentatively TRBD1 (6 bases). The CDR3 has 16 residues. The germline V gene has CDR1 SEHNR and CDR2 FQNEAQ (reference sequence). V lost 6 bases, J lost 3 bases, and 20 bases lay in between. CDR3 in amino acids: CASRDSGRTEDTEAFF. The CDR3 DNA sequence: TGTGCCAGCAGGGACAGCGGACGGACGGAGGACACTGAAGCTTTCTTT.

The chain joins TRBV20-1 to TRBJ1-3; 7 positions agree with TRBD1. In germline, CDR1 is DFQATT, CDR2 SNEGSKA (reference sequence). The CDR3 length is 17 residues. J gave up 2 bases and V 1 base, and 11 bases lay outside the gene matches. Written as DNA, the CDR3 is TGCAGTGCTAGAGCCTTGATGAGGGGGCTGGCTGGAAACACCATATATTTT. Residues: CSARALMRGLAGNTIYF.

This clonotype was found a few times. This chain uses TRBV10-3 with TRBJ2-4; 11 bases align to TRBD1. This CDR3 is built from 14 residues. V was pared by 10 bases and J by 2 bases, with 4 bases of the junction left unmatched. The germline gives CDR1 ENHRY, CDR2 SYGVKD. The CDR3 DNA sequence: TGTGCCAGTGGACAGGGGGCGACCAAAAACATTCAGTACTTC. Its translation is CASGQGATKNIQYF.

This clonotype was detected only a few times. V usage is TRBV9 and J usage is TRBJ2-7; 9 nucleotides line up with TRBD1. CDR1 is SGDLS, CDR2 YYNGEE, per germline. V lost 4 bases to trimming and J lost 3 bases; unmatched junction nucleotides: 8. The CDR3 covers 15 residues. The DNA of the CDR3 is TGTGCCAGCAGCCCTTCGCCGGGACAGGGCTACGAGCAGTACTTC. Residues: CASSPSPGQGYEQYF.

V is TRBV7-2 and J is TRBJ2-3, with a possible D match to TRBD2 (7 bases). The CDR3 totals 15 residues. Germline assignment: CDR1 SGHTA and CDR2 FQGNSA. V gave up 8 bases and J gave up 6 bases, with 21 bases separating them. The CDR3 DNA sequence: TGTGCCAGCGCAATATATGGGGGGGCCATTGATACGCAGTATTTT. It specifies CASAIYGGAIDTQYF.

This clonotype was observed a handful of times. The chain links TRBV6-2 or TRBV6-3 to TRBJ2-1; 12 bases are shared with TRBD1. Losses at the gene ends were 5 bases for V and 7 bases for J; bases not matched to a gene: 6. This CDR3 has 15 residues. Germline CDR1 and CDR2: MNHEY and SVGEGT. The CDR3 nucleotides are TGTGCCAGCAGTATAATGGGACAGGGGGCGAATGAGCAGTTCTTC. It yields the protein CASSIMGQGANEQFF.

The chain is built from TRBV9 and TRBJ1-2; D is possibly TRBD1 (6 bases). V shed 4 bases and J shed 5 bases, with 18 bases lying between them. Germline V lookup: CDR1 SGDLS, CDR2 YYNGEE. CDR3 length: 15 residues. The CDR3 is CASSSWGPARYGYTF. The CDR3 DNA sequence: TGTGCCAGCAGCTCGTGGGGGCCCGCCAGGTATGGCTACACCTTC.

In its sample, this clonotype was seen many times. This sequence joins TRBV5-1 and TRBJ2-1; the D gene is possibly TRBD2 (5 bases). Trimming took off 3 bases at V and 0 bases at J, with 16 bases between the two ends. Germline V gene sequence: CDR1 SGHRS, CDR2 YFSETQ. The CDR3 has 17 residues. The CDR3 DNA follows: TGCGCCAGCAGCTCCACGGCAGGCAGCGGCTCCTACAATGAGCAGTTCTTC. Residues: CASSSTAGSGSYNEQFF.

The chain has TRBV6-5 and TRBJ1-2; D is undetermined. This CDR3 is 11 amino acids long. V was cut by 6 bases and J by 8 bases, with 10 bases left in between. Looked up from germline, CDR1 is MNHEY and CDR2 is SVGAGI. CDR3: CASRTGEGYTF. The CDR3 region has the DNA TGTGCCAGCAGAACCGGTGAGGGCTACACCTTC.

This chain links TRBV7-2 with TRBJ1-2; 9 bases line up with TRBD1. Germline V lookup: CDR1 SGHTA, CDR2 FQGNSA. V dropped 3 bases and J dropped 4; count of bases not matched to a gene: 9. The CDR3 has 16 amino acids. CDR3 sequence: CASSLGGTGSLYGYTF. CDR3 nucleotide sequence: TGTGCCAGCAGCTTGGGCGGGACAGGGTCCCTCTATGGCTACACCTTC. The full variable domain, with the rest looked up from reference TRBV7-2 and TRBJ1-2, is GAGVSQSPSNKVTEKGKDVELRCDPISGHTALYWYRQSLGQGLEFLIYFQGNSAPDKSGLPSDRFSAERTGGSVSTLTIQRTQQEDSAVYLCASSLGGTGSLYGYTFGSGTRLTVV.

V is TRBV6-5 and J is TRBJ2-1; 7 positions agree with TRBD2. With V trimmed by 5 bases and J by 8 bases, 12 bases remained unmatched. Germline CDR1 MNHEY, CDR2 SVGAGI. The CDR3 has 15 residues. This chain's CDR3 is CASSPWTSSTDEQFF. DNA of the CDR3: TGTGCCAGCAGTCCCTGGACTAGTTCTACGGATGAGCAGTTCTTC.

Here the CDR3 reads CASTLGILGNTF. In nucleotides, the CDR3 is TGTGCCAGCACCCTGGGGATCCTCGGAAACACCTTC. V and J are TRBV12-3 or TRBV12-4 and TRBJ1-2; D remains unclear. The CDR3 extends over 12 amino acids. The V gene lost 7 bases and the J gene lost 12 bases, with 18 bases spanning the gap.